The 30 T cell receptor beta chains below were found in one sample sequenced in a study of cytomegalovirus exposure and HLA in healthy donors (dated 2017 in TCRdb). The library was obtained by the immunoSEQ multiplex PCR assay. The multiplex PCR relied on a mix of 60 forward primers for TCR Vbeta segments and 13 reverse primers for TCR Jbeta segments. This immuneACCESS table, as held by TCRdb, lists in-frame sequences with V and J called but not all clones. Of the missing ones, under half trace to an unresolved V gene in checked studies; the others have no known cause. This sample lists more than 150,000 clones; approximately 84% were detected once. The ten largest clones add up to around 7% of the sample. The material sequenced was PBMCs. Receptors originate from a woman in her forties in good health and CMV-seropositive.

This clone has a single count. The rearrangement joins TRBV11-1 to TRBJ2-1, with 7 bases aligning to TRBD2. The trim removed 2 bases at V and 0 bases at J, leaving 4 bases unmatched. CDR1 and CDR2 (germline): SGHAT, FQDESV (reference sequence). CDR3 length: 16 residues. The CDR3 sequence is CASSLSGTRSYNEQFF. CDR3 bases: TGTGCCAGCAGCTTAAGCGGGACCCGCTCCTACAATGAGCAGTTCTTC.

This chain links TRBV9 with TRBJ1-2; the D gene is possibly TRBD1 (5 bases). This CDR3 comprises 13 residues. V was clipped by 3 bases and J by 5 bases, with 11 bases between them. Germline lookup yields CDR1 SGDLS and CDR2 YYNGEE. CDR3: CASSAGNGYGYTF. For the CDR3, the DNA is TGTGCCAGCAGCGCAGGGAACGGGTATGGCTACACCTTC.

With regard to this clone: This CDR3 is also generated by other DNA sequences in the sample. The CDR3 DNA is TGTGCCAGCAGCTTAGGCGGTCCCTACGAGCAGTACTTC. Translating it yields CASSLGGPYEQYF. The rearrangement joins TRBV7-2 to TRBJ2-7; D ambiguous. CDR3 length: 13 amino acids. Germline V gene data show CDR1 as SGHTA and CDR2 as FQGNSA. V was clipped by 1 base and J by 2 bases, with 6 bases between them.

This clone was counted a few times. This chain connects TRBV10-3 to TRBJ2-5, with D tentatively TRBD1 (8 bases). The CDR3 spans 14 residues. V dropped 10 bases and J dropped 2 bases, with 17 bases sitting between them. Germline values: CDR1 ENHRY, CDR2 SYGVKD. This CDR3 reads CATSAGQEQETQYF. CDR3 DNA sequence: TGTGCCACCTCAGCGGGACAGGAGCAAGAGACCCAGTACTTC.

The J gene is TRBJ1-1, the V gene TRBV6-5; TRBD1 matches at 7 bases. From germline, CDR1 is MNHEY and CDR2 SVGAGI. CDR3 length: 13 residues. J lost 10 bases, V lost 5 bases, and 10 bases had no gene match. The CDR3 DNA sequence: TGTGCCAGCAGTACTACAGGGGTCCGCCGAGCTTTCTTT. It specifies CASSTTGVRRAFF.

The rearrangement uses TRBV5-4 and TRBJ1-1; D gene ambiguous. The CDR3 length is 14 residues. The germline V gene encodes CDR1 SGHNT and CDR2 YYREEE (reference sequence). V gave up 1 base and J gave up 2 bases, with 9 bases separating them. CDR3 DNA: TGTGCCAGCAGCTTGTCAGTCGTCAACACTGAAGCTTTCTTT. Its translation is CASSLSVVNTEAFF.

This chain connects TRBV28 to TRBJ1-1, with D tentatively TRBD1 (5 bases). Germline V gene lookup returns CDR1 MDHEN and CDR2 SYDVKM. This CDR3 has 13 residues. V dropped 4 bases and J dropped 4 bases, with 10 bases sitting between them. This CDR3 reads CASSSGGGTEAFF. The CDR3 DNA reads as TGTGCCAGCAGTTCCGGGGGTGGCACTGAAGCTTTCTTT.

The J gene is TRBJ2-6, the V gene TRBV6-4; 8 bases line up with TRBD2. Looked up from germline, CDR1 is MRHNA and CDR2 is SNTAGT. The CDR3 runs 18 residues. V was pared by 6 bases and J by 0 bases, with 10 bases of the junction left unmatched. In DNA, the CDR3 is TGTGCCAGCAGCGGGGGGGCGACAGGTCCCTCTGGGGCCAACGTCCTGACTTTC. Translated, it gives CASSGGATGPSGANVLTF.

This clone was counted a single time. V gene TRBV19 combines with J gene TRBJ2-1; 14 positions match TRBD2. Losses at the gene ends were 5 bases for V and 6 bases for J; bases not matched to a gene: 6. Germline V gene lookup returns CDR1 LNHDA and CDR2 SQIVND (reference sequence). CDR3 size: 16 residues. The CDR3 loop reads CASSSRTSGRSNEQFF. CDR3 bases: TGTGCCAGTAGTTCCCGGACTAGCGGGAGGAGCAATGAGCAGTTCTTC.

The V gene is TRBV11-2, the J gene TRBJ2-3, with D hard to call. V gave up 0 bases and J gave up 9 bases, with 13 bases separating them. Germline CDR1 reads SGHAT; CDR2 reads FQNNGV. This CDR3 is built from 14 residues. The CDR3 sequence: CASSLDSLVMTQYF. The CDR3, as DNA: TGTGCCAGCAGCTTAGATTCCCTAGTGATGACGCAGTATTTT. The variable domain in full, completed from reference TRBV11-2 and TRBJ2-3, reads EAGVAQSPRYKIIEKRQSVAFWCNPISGHATLYWYQQILGQGPKLLIQFQNNGVVDDSQLPKDRFSAERLKGVDSTLKIQPAKLEDSAVYLCASSLDSLVMTQYFGPGTRLTVL.

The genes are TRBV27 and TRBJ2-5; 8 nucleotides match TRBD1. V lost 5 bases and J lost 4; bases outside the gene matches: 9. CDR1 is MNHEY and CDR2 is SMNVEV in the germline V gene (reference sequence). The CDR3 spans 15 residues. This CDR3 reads CASSKQGATTETQYF. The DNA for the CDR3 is TGTGCCAGCAGTAAGCAGGGGGCCACAACAGAGACCCAGTACTTC.

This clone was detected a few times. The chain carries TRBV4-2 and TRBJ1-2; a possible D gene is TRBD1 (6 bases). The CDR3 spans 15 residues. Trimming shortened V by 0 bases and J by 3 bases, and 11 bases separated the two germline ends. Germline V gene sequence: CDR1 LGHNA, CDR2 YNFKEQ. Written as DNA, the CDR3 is TGTGCCAGCAGCCAAGAGGTCAGGGGAGACTATGGCTACACCTTC. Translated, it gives CASSQEVRGDYGYTF.

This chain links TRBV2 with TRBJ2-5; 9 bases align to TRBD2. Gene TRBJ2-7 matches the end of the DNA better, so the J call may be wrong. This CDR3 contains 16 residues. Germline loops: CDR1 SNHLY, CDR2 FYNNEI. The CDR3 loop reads CASSGASGVGSYEQYF. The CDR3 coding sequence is TGTGCCAGCAGTGGGGCTAGCGGGGTTGGCTCCTACGAGCAGTACTTC.

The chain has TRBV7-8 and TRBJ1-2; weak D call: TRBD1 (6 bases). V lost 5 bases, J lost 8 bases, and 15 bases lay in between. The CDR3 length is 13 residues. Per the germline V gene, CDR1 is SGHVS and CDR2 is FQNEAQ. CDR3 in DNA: TGTGCCAGCAGCCCTACCGGGACAAGAGGCTACACCTTC. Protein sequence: CASSPTGTRGYTF.

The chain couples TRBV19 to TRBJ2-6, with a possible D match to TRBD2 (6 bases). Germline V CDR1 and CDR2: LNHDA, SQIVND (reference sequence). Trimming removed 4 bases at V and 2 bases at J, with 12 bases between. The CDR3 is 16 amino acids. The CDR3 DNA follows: TGTGCCAGTAGTAATGCGGAGGGAACTGGGGCCAACGTCCTGACTTTC. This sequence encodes CASSNAEGTGANVLTF.

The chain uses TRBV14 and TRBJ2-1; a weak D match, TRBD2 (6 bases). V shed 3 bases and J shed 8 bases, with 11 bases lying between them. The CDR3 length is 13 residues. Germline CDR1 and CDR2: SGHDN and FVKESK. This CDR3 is CASSQFAGYEQFF. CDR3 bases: TGTGCCAGCAGCCAGTTTGCGGGGTATGAGCAGTTCTTC.

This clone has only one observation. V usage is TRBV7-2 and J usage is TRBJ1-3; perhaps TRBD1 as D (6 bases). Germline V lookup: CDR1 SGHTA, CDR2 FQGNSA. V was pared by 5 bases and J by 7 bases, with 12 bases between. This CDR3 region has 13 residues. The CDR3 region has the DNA TGTGCCAGCAGCCCCACAGGGCCCAACACCATATATTTT. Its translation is CASSPTGPNTIYF.

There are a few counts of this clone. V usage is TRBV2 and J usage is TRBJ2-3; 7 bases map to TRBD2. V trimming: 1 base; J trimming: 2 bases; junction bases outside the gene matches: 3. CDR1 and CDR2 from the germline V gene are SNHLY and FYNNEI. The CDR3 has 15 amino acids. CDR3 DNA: TGTGCCAGCAGTGAAGGGCTAGCGGCCACAGATACGCAGTATTTT. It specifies CASSEGLAATDTQYF.

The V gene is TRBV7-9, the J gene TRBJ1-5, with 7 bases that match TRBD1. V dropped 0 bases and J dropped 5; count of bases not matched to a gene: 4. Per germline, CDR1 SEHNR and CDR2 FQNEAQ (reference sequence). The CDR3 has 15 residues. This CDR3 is CASSLAGGADQPQHF. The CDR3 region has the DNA TGTGCCAGCAGCTTAGCAGGGGGCGCGGATCAGCCCCAGCATTTT.

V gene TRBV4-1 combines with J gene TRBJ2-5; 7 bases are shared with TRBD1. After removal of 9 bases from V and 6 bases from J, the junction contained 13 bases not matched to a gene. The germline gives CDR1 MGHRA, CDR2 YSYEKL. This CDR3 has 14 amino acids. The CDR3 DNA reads TGCGCCAGTACCCGGGACAGAGTTTTGCAGACCCAGTACTTC. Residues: CASTRDRVLQTQYF.

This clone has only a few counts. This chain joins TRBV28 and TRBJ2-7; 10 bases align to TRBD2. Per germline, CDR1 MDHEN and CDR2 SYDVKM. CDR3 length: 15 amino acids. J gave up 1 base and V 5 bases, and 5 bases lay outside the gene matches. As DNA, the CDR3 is TGTGCCAGCAGTCTACCTAGCGGGGGTTCCTACGAGCAGTACTTC. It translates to CASSLPSGGSYEQYF.

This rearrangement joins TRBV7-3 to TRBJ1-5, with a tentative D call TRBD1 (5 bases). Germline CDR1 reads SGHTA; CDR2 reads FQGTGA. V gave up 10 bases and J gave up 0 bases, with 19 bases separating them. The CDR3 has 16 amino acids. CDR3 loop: CAKTVQEQYSNQPQHF. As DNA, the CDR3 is TGTGCCAAAACGGTACAGGAGCAGTATAGCAATCAGCCCCAGCATTTT.

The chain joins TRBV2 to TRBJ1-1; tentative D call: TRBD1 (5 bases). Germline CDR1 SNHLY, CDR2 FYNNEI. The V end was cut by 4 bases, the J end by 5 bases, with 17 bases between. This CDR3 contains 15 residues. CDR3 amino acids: CASSGTDNRGTEAFF. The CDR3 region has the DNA TGTGCCAGCAGTGGGACGGACAATAGGGGTACTGAAGCTTTCTTT.

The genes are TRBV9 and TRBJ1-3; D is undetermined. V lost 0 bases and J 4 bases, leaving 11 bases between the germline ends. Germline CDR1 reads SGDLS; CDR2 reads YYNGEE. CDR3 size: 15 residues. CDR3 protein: CASSVGPRPGNTIYF. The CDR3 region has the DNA TGTGCCAGCAGCGTAGGCCCGCGGCCAGGAAACACCATATATTTT.

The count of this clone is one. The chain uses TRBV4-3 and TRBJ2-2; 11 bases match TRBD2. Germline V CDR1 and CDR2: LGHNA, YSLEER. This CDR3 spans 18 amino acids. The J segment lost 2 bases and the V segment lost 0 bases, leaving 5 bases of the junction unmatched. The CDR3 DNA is TGCGCCAGCAGCCAAGATGGCCTAGCGGGGGGAAACACCGGGGAGCTGTTTTTT. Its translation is CASSQDGLAGGNTGELFF.

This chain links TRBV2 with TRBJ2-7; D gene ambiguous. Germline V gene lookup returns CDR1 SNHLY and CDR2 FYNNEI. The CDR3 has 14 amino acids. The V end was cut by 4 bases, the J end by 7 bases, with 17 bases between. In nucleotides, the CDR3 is TGTGCCAGCAGTGCACAGTGGGCTTCTGGAGAGCAGTACTTC. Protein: CASSAQWASGEQYF.

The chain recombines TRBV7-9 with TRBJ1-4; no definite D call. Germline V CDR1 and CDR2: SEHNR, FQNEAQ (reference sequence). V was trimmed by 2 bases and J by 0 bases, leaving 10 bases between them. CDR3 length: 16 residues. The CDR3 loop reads CASSLSVSATNEKLFF. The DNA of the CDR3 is TGTGCCAGCAGCTTAAGCGTGTCCGCAACTAATGAAAAACTGTTTTTT.

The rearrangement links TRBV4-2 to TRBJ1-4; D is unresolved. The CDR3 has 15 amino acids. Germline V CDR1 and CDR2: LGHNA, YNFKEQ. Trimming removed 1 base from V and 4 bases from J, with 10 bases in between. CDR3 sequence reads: CASSQGGDGNEKLFF. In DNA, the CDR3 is TGTGCCAGCAGCCAAGGGGGAGACGGTAATGAAAAACTGTTTTTT.

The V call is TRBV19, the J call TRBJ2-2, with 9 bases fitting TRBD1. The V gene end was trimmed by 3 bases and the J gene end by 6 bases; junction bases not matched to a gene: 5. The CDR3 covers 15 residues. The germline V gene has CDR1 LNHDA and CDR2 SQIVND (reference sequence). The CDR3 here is CASSMTGGAPGELFF. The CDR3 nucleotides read TGTGCCAGTAGTATGACAGGGGGTGCTCCCGGGGAGCTGTTTTTT. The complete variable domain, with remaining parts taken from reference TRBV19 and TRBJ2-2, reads DGGITQSPKYLFRKEGQNVTLSCEQNLNHDAMYWYRQDPGQGLRLIYYSQIVNDFQKGDIAEGYSVSREKKESFPLTVTSAQKNPTAFYLCASSMTGGAPGELFFGEGSRLTVL.

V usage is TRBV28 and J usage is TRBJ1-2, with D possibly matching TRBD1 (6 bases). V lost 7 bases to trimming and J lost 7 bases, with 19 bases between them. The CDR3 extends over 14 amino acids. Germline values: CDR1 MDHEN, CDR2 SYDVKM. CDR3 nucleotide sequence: TGTGCCAGCACAGAGGGAAGGGGGAAGTTTGGCTACACCTTC. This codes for CASTEGRGKFGYTF.